The next 7 T cell receptor delta chains were all read from a single sample in a study of gamma-delta T cells after stem cell transplantation. TCRdb reapplied CATT to the RT-PCR reads. The sample yields around 2,700 delta-chain clones, around 2% seen once. Sequencing was performed on gamma-delta T cells. The receptors originated from a human donor. It is not recorded whose cells these are; they may come from a transplant donor.

Comment on this clone: For this DNA, TCRdb reports the protein of a much larger clone, which diverges at residue 5, most likely from a read error; the protein presented here is translated directly from the DNA. The rearrangement links TRDV2 to TRDJ1, with 9 bases matching TRDD3. The germline gives CDR1 GEAIGNYY, CDR2 EKD. This CDR3 region has 19 residues. Trimming removed 3 bases from V and 6 bases from J; junction bases left unmatched: 22. As DNA, the CDR3 is TGTGCCTGTGACGCGGTACTGGGGGACACCAGGAGGTCTGAGAATAAACTCATCTTT. It codes for CACDAVLGDTRRSENKLIF.

By sample fraction, this clone is medium-sized. The same CDR3 can be traced to other DNA sequences in this sample. The V and J genes are TRDV2 and TRDJ1; tentative D call: TRDD3 (6 bases). Germline CDR1 is GEAIGNYY and CDR2 is EKD. Trimming stripped 4 bases from V and 0 bases from J, with 26 bases between. The CDR3 runs 19 residues. The CDR3 nucleotides read TGTGCCTGTGAGACGTTGGGAGGTCGAGGGATAATCTACACCGATAAACTCATCTTT. This gives the protein CACETLGGRGIIYTDKLIF.

The sample holds a few counts of this clone. TCRdb shows a much larger clone's protein in place of this DNA's translation, and the two differ at residue 10, likely through a read error; the protein shown is translated from the DNA. This chain connects TRDV2 to TRDJ1; TRDD3 matches at 10 bases. V lost 3 bases and J lost 1; bases outside the gene matches: 7. The germline V gene has CDR1 GEAIGNYY and CDR2 EKD. This CDR3 has 16 amino acids. The CDR3 nucleotides read TGTGCCTGTGACCCTTTACTGGGGGATCCCACCGATAAACTCATCTTT. It yields the protein CACDPLLGDPTDKLIF.

This clone was seen a handful of times. TCRdb's protein for this DNA is that of a much larger clone and differs from the translation at residue 14, likely a read error; the protein shown is the DNA translation. The chain uses TRDV2 and TRDJ3; 12 positions match TRDD3. This CDR3 contains 20 residues. Germline-derived CDR1 and CDR2 are GEAIGNYY and EKD. The CDR3 loop reads CACDASTGGYHSWGTRQMFF. As DNA, the CDR3 is TGTGCCTGTGACGCTAGTACTGGGGGATACCACTCCTGGGGCACCCGACAGATGTTTTTC.

The table lists this clone with a few counts. TCRdb's entry gives the protein of a much larger clone, which mismatches this DNA's translation at residue 4, likely from a read error; the protein reported here is translated from the DNA. The chain couples TRDV2 to TRDJ1, with a possible D match to TRDD3 (5 bases). There are 16 residues in the CDR3. Per germline, CDR1 GEAIGNYY and CDR2 EKD. The V end lost 5 bases, the J end lost 1 base, and 19 bases lay between the germline ends. The DNA for the CDR3 is TGTGCCTGTGTCATCTTACTCAGGGGAACCACCGATAAACTCATCTTT. This translates into CACVILLRGTTDKLIF.

This clone was detected only a few times. A far larger clone is one base from this, pointing to a likely read error. This rearrangement joins TRDV2 to TRDJ3, with 9 bases identical to TRDD3. The length of the CDR3 is 21 residues. CDR1 and CDR2 from the germline V gene are GEAIGNYY and EKD. With 1 base clipped from V and 2 bases from J, the junction kept 14 bases outside the gene matches. As DNA, the CDR3 is TGTGCCTGTGACACAACAGGGGGATACCCCAGCACCACCTGGGACACCCGACAGATGTTTTTC. Protein sequence: CACDTTGGYPSTTWDTRQMFF.

Only a few counts were recorded for this clone. The gene calls are TRDV2 and TRDJ1, with D possibly matching TRDD2 (6 bases). The CDR3 sequence is 17 residues long. Germline V lookup: CDR1 GEAIGNYY, CDR2 EKD. Trimming pared 1 base from V and 0 bases from J, leaving 17 bases between. The CDR3 DNA is TGTGCCTGTGACACTCTCCTTCCCCGGAAAGACACCGATAAACTCATCTTT. Its protein product is CACDTLLPRKDTDKLIF.